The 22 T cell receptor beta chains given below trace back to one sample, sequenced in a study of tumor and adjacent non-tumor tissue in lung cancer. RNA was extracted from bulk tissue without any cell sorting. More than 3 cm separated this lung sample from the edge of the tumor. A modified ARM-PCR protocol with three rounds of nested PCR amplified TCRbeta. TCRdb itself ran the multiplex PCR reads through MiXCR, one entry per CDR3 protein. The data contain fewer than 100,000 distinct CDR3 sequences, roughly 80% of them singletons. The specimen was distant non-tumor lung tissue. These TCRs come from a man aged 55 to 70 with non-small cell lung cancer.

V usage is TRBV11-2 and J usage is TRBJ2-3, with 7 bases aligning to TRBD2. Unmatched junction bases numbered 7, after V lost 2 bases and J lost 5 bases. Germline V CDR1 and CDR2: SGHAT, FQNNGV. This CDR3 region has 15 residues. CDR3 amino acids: CASSLFLAAVDTQYF. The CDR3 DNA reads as TGTGCCAGCAGCTTATTCCTAGCGGCGGTAGATACGCAGTATTTT.

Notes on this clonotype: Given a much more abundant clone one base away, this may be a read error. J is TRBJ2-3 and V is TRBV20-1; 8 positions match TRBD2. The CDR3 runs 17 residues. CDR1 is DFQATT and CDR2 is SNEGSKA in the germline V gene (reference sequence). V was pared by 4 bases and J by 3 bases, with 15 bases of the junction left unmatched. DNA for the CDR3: TGCAGTGCTATACTAGTAAGGACTAGCTGGAAGACAGATACGCAGTATTTT. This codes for CSAILVRTSWKTDTQYF.

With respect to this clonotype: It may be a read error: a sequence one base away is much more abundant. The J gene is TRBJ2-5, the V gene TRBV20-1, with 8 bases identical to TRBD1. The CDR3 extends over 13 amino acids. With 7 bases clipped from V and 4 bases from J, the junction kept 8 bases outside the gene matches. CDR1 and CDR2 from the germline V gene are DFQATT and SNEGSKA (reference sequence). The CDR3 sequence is CSVRGQGGETQYF. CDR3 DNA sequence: TGCAGTGTTCGAGGACAGGGCGGAGAGACCCAGTACTTC.

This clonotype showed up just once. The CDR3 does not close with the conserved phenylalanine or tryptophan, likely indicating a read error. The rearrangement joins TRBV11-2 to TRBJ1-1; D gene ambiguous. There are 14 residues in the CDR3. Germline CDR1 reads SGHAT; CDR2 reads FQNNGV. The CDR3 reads CFSSLKGRGTEAFI. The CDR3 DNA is TGTTTCAGCAGCTTGAAAGGGAGAGGGACTGAAGCTTTCATT.

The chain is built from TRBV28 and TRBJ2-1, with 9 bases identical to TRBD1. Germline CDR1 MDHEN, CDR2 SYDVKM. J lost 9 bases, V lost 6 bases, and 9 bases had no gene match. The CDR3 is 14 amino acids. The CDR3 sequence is CASSVPGQGVEQFF. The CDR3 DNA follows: TGTGCCAGCAGCGTGCCGGGACAGGGTGTTGAGCAGTTCTTC.

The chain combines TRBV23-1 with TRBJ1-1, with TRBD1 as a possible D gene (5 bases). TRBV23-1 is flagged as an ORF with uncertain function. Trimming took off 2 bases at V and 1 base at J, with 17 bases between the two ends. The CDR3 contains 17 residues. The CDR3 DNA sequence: TGCGCCAGCAGTCAACAGGGAACCAACCCGCAGAACACTGAAGCTTTCTTT. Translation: CASSQQGTNPQNTEAFF.

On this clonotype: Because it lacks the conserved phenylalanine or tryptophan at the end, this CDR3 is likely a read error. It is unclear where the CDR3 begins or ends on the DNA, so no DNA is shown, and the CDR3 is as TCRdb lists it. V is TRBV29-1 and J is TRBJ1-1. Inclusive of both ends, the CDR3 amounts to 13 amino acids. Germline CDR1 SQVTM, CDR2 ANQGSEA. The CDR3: CSVDRPHYTATFL.

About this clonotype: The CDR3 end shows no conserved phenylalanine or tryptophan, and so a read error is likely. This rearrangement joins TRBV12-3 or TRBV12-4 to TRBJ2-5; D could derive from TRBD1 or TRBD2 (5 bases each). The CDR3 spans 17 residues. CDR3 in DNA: TGTGTCAGCAGTTTTCGACAGTTGAGGGGCGGCGGAGAGACCCAGTACCTC. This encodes CVSSFRQLRGGGETQYL.

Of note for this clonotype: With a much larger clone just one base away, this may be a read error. In DNA form, the CDR3 reads TGTGCCAGCAACACACCGGGACAGGGGGACTACACCTTC. It specifies CASNTPGQGDYTF. The chain uses TRBV12-3 or TRBV12-4 and TRBJ1-2; the match to TRBD1 covers 11 bases. J was trimmed by 10 bases and V by 7 bases; bases with no gene match: 8. The CDR3 contains 13 residues.

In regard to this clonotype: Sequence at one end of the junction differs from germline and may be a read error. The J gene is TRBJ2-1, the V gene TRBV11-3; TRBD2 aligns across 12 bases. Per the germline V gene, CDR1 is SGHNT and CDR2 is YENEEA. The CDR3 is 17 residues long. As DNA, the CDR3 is TGTACCAGCAGCTTAGATCGACTAGCGGGAGTGGGTAATGAGCGGTTCTTC. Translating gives CTSSLDRLAGVGNERFF.

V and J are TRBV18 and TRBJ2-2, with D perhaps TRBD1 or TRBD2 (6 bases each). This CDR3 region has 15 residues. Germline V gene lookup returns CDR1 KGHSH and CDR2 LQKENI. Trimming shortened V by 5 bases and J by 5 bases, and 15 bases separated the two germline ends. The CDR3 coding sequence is TGTGCCAGCTCATCAAGGGGGGTACGAACCGGGGAGCTGTTTTTT. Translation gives CASSSRGVRTGELFF.

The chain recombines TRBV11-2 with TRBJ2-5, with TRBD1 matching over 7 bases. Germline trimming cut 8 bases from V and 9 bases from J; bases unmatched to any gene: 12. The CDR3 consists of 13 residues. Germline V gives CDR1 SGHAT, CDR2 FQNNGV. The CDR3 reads CASVSTGEKAQYF. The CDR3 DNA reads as TGTGCCAGCGTCTCTACAGGGGAAAAGGCCCAGTACTTC.

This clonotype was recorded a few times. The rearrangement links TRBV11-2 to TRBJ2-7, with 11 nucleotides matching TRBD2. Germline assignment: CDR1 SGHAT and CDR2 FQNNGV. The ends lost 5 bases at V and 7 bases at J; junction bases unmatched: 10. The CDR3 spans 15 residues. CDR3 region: CASSPTSGSNYEQYF. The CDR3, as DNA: TGTGCCAGCAGCCCTACTAGCGGGAGTAACTATGAGCAGTACTTC.

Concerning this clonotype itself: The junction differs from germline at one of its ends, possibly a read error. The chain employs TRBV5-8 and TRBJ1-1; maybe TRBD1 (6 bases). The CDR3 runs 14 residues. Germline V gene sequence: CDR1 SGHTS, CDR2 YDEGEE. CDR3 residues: CACSRDMGGTEAFF. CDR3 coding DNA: TGTGCCTGCAGCCGGGACATGGGTGGCACTGAAGCTTTCTTT.

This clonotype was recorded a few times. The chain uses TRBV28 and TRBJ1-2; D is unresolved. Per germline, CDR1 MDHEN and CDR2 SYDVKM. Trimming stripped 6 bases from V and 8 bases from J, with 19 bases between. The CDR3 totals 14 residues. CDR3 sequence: CASSKTGLQVGYTF. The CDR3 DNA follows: TGTGCCAGCAGCAAGACCGGGCTCCAAGTAGGCTACACCTTC.

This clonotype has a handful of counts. DNA for the CDR3: TGTGCCAGCAGTCTGAAGGACAGGGGGACTTATGGCTACACCTTC. It codes for CASSLKDRGTYGYTF. The chain employs TRBV27 and TRBJ1-2, with 10 bases fitting TRBD1. The CDR3 has 15 residues. Germline trimming cut 5 bases from V and 5 bases from J; bases unmatched to any gene: 8. Germline lookup yields CDR1 MNHEY and CDR2 SMNVEV (reference sequence).

The CDR3 nucleotides read TGTGCCAGCAGCCAAGGTCGTGCGACAGGGGCAGATACGCAGTATTTT. This gives the protein CASSQGRATGADTQYF. The V call is TRBV4-2, the J call TRBJ2-3; 8 bases map to TRBD1. The ends lost 1 base at V and 4 bases at J; junction bases unmatched: 7. Germline V gene sequence: CDR1 LGHNA, CDR2 YNFKEQ. The CDR3 spans 16 residues.

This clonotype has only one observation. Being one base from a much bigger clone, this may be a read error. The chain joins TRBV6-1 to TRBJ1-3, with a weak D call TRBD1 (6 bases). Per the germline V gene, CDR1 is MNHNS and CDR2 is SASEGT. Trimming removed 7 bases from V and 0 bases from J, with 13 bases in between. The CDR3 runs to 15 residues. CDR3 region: CASNHEGGSGNTIYF. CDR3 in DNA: TGTGCCAGCAACCACGAGGGGGGCTCTGGAAACACCATATATTTT.

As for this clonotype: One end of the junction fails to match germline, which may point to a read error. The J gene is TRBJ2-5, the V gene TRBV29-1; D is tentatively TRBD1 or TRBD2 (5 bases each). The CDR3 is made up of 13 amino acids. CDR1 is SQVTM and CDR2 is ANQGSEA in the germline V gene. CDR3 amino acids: CSVGLVGEESQYF. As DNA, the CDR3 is TGCAGCGTTGGATTGGTGGGGGAAGAGAGCCAGTACTTC.

The CDR3, as DNA: TGCAGTGCTTGTGAGAGACTAGCGGGAGAGAATTACGAGCAGTACTTC. Translated: CSACERLAGENYEQYF. This chain links TRBV20-1 with TRBJ2-7; TRBD2 aligns across 12 bases. V trimming: 5 bases; J trimming: 4 bases; junction bases outside the gene matches: 12. Germline V gene sequence: CDR1 DFQATT, CDR2 SNEGSKA (reference sequence). This CDR3 is built from 16 residues.

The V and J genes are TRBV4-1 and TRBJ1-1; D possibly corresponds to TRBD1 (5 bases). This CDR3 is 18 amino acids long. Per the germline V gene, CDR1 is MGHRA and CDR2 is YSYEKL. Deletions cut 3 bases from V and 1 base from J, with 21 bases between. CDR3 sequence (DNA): TGCGCCAGCAGCCACCCCGGGGGGGAGGTAGAAAAGAACACTGAAGCTTTCTTT. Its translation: CASSHPGGEVEKNTEAFF.

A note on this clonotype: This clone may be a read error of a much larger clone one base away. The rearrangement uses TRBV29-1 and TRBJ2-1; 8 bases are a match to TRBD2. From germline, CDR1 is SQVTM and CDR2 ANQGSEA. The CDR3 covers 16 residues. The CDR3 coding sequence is TGCAGCCTGAAAGGGAACCGGGAGGGCCCCTACGATGAGCAGTTCTTC. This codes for CSLKGNREGPYDEQFF.